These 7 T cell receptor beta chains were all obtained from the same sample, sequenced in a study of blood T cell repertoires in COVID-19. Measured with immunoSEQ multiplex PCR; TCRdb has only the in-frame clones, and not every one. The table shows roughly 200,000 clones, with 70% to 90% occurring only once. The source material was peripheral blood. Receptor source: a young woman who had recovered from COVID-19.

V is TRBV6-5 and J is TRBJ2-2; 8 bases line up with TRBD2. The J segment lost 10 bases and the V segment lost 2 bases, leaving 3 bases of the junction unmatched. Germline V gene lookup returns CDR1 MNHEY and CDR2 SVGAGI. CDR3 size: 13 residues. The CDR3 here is CASSYREGVELFF. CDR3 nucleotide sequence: TGTGCCAGCAGTTACCGGGAGGGCGTGGAGCTGTTTTTT.

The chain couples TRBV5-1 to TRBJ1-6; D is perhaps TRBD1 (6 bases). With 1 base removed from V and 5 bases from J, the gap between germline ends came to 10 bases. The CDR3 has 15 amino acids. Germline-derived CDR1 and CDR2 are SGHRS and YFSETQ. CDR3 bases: TGCGCCAGCAGCTTGACAGGGAATAATAATTCACCCCTCCACTTT. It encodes CASSLTGNNNSPLHF.

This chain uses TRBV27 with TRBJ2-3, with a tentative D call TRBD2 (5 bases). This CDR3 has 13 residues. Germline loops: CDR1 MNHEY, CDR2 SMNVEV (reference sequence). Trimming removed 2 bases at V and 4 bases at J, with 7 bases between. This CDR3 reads CASSLAGADTQYF. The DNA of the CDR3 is TGTGCCAGCAGTTTAGCGGGTGCAGATACGCAGTATTTT.

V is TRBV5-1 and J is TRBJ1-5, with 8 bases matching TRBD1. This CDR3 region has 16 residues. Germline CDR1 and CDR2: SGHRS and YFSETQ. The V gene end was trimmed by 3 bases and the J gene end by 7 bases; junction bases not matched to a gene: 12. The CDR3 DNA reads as TGCGCCAGCAGCTGGGGGCCAGGGGGCGCCGGACAGCCCCAGCATTTT. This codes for CASSWGPGGAGQPQHF.

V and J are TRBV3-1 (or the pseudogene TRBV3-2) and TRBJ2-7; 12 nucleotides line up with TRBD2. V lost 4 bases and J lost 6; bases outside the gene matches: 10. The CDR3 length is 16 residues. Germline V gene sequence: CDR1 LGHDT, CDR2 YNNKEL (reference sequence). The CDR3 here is CASSLTLTSGSREQYF. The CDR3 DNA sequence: TGTGCCAGCAGCCTAACACTGACTAGCGGGAGCCGCGAGCAGTACTTC.

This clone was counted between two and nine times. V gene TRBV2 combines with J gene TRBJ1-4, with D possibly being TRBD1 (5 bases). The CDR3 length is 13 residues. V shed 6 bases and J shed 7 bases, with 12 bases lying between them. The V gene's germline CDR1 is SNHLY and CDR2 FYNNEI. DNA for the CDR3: TGTGCCAGCAGGGGGCGTAGTGGTGAAAAACTGTTTTTT. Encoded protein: CASRGRSGEKLFF.

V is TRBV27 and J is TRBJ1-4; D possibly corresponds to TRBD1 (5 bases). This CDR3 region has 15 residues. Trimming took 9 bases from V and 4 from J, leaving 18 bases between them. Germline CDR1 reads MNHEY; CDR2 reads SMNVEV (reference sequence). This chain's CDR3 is CARKWEGTYNEKLFF. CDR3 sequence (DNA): TGTGCCAGAAAGTGGGAGGGGACTTATAATGAAAAACTGTTTTTT.